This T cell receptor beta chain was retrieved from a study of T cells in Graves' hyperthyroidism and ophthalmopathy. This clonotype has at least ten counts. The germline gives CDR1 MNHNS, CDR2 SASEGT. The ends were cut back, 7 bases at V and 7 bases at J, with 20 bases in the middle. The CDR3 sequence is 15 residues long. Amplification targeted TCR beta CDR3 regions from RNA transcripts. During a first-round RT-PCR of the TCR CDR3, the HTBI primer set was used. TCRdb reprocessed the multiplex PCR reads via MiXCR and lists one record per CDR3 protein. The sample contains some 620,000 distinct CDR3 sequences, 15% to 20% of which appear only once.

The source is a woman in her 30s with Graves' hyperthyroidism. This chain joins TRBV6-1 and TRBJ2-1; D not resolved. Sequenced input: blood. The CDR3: CASTPPLAANNEQFF. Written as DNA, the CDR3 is TGTGCCAGCACCCCTCCCTTGGCAGCAAATAATGAGCAGTTCTTC.